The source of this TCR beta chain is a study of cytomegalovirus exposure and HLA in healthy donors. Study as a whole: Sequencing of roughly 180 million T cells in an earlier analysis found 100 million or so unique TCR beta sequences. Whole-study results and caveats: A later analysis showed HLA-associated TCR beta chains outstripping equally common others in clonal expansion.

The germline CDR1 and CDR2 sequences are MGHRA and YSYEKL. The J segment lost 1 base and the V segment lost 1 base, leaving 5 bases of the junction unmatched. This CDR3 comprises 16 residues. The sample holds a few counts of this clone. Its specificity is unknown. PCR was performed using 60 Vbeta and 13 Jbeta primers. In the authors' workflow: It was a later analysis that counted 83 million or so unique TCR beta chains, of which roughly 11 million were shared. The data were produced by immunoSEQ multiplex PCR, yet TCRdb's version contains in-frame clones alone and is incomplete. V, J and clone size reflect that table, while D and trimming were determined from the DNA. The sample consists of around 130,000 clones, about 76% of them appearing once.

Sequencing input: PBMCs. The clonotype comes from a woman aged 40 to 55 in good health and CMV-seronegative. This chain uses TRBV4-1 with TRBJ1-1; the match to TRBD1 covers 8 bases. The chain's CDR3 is CASSQVPGTGNTEAFF. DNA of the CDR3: TGCGCCAGCAGCCAAGTACCCGGGACAGGGAACACTGAAGCTTTCTTT.